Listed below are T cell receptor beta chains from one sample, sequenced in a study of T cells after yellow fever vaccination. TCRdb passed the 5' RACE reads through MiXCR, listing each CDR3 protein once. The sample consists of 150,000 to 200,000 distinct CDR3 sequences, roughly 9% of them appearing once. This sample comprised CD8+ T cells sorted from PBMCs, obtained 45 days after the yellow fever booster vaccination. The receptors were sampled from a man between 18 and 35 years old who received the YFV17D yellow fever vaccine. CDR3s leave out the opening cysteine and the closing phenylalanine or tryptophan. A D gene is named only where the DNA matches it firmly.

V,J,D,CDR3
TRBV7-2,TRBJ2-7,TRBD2,ASSSGTSGVYEQY
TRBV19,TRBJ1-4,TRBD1,ASSIVTDRDTEKLF
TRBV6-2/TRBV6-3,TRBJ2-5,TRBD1,ASSTGTGEETQY
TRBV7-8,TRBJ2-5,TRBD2,ASSLTSSNLAGPGETQY
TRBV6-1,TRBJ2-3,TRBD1,ASRGTGTGHHTQY
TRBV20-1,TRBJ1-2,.,SARDLRGREDGYT
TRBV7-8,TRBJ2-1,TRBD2,ASSSLLAGGYNEQF
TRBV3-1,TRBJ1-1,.,ASSQHTEAF
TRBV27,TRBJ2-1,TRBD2,ASSSGLFTEQF
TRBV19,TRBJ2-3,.,ASSMIGSTDTQY